This T cell receptor beta chain derives from a study of tumor-infiltrating lymphocytes in primary liver carcinoma. Study-level information: Those enrolled were patients of both sexes, who were aged 30 to 69 years. Overall study results and limits: Tumor region pairs outstripped tumor-adjacent and tumor-blood pairs in overlap.

With roughly 500 ng total RNA as template and a constant-region primer, TCR beta cDNA was made. Three-round nested multiplex PCR performed with slightly modified ARM-PCR produced the TCR beta libraries. For around 11 cycles apiece, the opening two PCR rounds ran with TRBV1-TRBV30 forward primers and a C-beta reverse primer. MiXCR, run by TCRdb on the multiplex PCR reads, gives a single entry per CDR3 protein. The table includes approximately 88,000 distinct CDR3 sequences, about 70% detected once. Of note for this clonotype: Its antigen remains unknown. This clone may be a read error of a much larger clone one base away.

Germline values: CDR1 MNHEY, CDR2 SVGAGI. The length of the CDR3 is 15 residues. RNA and DNA were co-extracted from about 19-30 mg of unsorted bulk tissue. This TCR derives from a man aged 35 to 55 with primary liver carcinoma and hepatitis B virus infection. Sequencing was done on a sample of tumor-adjacent normal liver tissue. The chain joins TRBV6-5 to TRBJ1-3; TRBD1 might be the D (5 bases). The CDR3 sequence: CASSQSWDSGNIIYF. The CDR3 nucleotides read TGTGCCAGCAGTCAATCTTGGGACTCTGGGAACATCATATATTTT.